Following are 24 T cell receptor beta chains from one sample sequenced in a study of shared clonotypes between healthy human individuals (TCRdb year 2020). The library was built by means of the immunoSEQ multiplex PCR assay. Drawn from immuneACCESS, this table holds only the in-frame rearrangements with V and J called that TCRdb kept. Clones are partly lost; checked studies trace under half to an unresolved V gene and leave the rest unexplained. Within this sample are about 1.5 million clones, with nearly 99% of them counted one time only. The ten largest clones take up about 0.42% of the sample. Sequencing was done on a sample of naive CD4+ T cells sorted from blood. In the paper's terms, the cell subset or site label means: CD45RA+ positively selected. The source is a man aged 30-40 years in good health.

This rearrangement joins TRBV2 to TRBJ1-3; unclear D gene. CDR1 and CDR2 (germline): SNHLY, FYNNEI. V dropped 6 bases and J dropped 4 bases, with 7 bases sitting between them. The CDR3 spans 12 residues. The CDR3 loop is CASSLQGNTIYF. Here the CDR3 DNA reads TGTGCCAGCAGCCTACAGGGAAACACCATATATTTT. The complete variable domain, with remaining parts taken from reference TRBV2 and TRBJ1-3, reads EPEVTQTPSHQVTQMGQEVILRCVPISNHLYFYWYRQILGQKVEFLVSFYNNEISEKSEIFDDQFSVERPDGSNFTLKIRSTKLEDSAMYFCASSLQGNTIYFGEGSWLTVV.

The V gene is TRBV5-4, the J gene TRBJ2-3; 8 nucleotides agree with TRBD2. CDR3 length equals 19 residues. Germline CDR1 SGHNT, CDR2 YYREEE (reference sequence). The V and J ends lost 0 bases and 5 bases, in that order; junction bases with no gene match: 17. CDR3 sequence: CASSLVKVAGSFQGDTQYF. The CDR3 DNA reads TGTGCCAGCAGCTTGGTTAAGGTAGCGGGATCATTTCAAGGAGATACGCAGTATTTT.

The chain combines TRBV9 with TRBJ2-7; D not certain. The V end was cut by 3 bases, the J end by 6 bases, with 13 bases between. The V gene's germline CDR1 is SGDLS and CDR2 YYNGEE. The CDR3 is 13 amino acids. CDR3 nucleotides: TGTGCCAGCAGCGCCCCGGAGTCGGTCGAGCAGTACTTC. It translates to CASSAPESVEQYF. Combining the CDR3 with reference TRBV9 and TRBJ2-7 gives the whole variable domain DSGVTQTPKHLITATGQRVTLRCSPRSGDLSVYWYQQSLDQGLQFLIQYYNGEERAKGNILERFSAQQFPDLHSELNLSSLELGDSALYFCASSAPESVEQYFGPGTRLTVT.

This sequence joins TRBV5-4 and TRBJ1-1; D is unclear. V was shortened by 4 bases and J by 1 base, with 5 bases between the two germline ends. This CDR3 spans 12 amino acids. Germline loops: CDR1 SGHNT, CDR2 YYREEE (reference sequence). CDR3 nucleotides: TGTGCCAGCAGCCAAAAGAACACTGAAGCTTTCTTT. Residues: CASSQKNTEAFF.

Points on this clone: Distinct nucleotide sequences in the sample also encode this CDR3. The rearrangement uses TRBV5-1 and TRBJ2-1; D unclear. V lost 0 bases and J 0 bases, leaving 7 bases between the germline ends. There are 15 residues in the CDR3. Per germline, CDR1 SGHRS and CDR2 YFSETQ. DNA for the CDR3: TGCGCCAGCAGCTTGGCAGCTAGCTCCTACAATGAGCAGTTCTTC. Residues: CASSLAASSYNEQFF.

The chain couples TRBV7-9 to TRBJ2-6; D gene uncertain. The V and J ends lost 7 bases and 3 bases respectively, with 4 bases between them. Per germline, CDR1 SEHNR and CDR2 FQNEAQ (reference sequence). The CDR3 runs 12 residues. As DNA, the CDR3 is TGTGCCAGCACAAGTGGGGCCAACGTCCTGACTTTC. Its protein is CASTSGANVLTF. The full variable domain, with the rest looked up from reference TRBV7-9 and TRBJ2-6, is DTGVSQNPRHKITKRGQNVTFRCDPISEHNRLYWYRQTLGQGPEFLTYFQNEAQLEKSRLLSDRFSAERPKGSFSTLEIQRTEQGDSAMYLCASTSGANVLTFGAGSRLTVL.

This chain connects TRBV2 to TRBJ2-5, with 9 bases fitting TRBD1. With V trimmed by 4 bases and J by 2 bases, 2 bases remained unmatched. Germline CDR1 SNHLY, CDR2 FYNNEI. The CDR3 has 14 residues. The CDR3 DNA sequence: TGTGCCAGCAGTGTAGACAGGGGGCAAGAGACCCAGTACTTC. Its translation: CASSVDRGQETQYF.

This rearrangement joins TRBV11-3 to TRBJ1-1; D is undetermined. Germline V CDR1 and CDR2: SGHNT, YENEEA. V lost 4 bases to trimming and J lost 3 bases, with 9 bases between them. The CDR3 covers 13 residues. The CDR3: CASSSGNHTEAFF. In DNA, the CDR3 is TGTGCCAGCAGCTCGGGGAACCACACTGAAGCTTTCTTT.

The rearrangement joins TRBV7-9 to TRBJ2-7; 7 bases align to TRBD1. Unmatched junction bases numbered 8, after V lost 3 bases and J lost 6 bases. Germline V CDR1 and CDR2: SEHNR, FQNEAQ (reference sequence). The length of the CDR3 is 14 residues. CDR3 region: CASSFRQGPFEQYF. For the CDR3, the DNA is TGTGCCAGCAGCTTCCGACAGGGTCCCTTCGAGCAGTACTTC.

The V gene is TRBV19, the J gene TRBJ1-2, with TRBD1 matching 9 bases. J lost 7 bases, V lost 3 bases, and 9 bases had no gene match. CDR3 length equals 15 residues. Germline-derived CDR1 and CDR2 are LNHDA and SQIVND (reference sequence). CDR3 coding DNA: TGTGCCAGTAGTATCGGGGACAGGGTACAGAGTGGCTACACCTTC. This translates into CASSIGDRVQSGYTF.

The V gene is TRBV5-8, the J gene TRBJ2-3; the match to TRBD2 covers 13 bases. This CDR3 comprises 17 residues. Germline V gives CDR1 SGHTS, CDR2 YDEGEE. After removal of 4 bases from V and 1 base from J, the junction contained 6 bases not matched to a gene. The CDR3 coding sequence is TGTGCCAGCAGCCTTACCGGGACTAGCGGGGGCACAGATACGCAGTATTTT. Encoded protein: CASSLTGTSGGTDTQYF.

The V call is TRBV5-8, the J call TRBJ2-7; D possibly corresponds to TRBD2 (6 bases). V dropped 4 bases and J dropped 13 bases, with 12 bases sitting between them. This CDR3 spans 10 amino acids. Per the germline V gene, CDR1 is SGHTS and CDR2 is YDEGEE. This chain's CDR3 is CASSGTHGYF. The CDR3 DNA reads TGTGCCAGCAGCGGGACTCACGGCTACTTC.

J is TRBJ1-2 and V is TRBV5-4; D may be TRBD1 (6 bases). The CDR3 has 12 residues. Germline CDR1 is SGHNT and CDR2 is YYREEE (reference sequence). V was shortened by 3 bases and J by 9 bases, with 12 bases between the two germline ends. The CDR3 is CASSSQQGRYTF. The CDR3 DNA reads TGTGCCAGCAGCTCCCAACAGGGCCGCTACACCTTC.

The chain employs TRBV5-1 and TRBJ1-2; D perhaps matches TRBD1 (6 bases). The CDR3 runs to 15 residues. Trimming left V 5 bases short and J 6 bases short, with 20 bases between. Germline V gives CDR1 SGHRS, CDR2 YFSETQ. CDR3 residues: CASSSPERGLNGYTF. CDR3 in DNA: TGCGCCAGCAGTTCCCCCGAGCGGGGGCTGAATGGCTACACCTTC.

This chain uses TRBV4-3 with TRBJ2-7; TRBD2 might be the D (6 bases). Per the germline V gene, CDR1 is LGHNA and CDR2 is YSLEER. Trimming pared 1 base from V and 2 bases from J, leaving 18 bases between. There are 17 residues in the CDR3. DNA of the CDR3: TGCGCCAGCAGCCAAGTTCGCGGGACGGTAACTCCCTACGAGCAGTACTTC. As protein: CASSQVRGTVTPYEQYF.

The chain links TRBV7-8 to TRBJ2-3; D tentatively fits TRBD1 or TRBD2 (6 bases each). Trimming took off 8 bases at V and 5 bases at J, with 29 bases between the two ends. The germline V gene encodes CDR1 SGHVS and CDR2 FQNEAQ. The CDR3 covers 18 residues. CDR3 in amino acids: CASLRGRFEPGSGDTQYF. In nucleotides, the CDR3 is TGTGCCAGCCTCCGGGGGCGTTTCGAGCCCGGGAGTGGAGATACGCAGTATTTT.

CDR3 residues: CASSPYPNTEAFF. The CDR3 nucleotides are TGTGCCAGCAGCCCGTACCCGAACACTGAAGCTTTCTTT. The chain recombines TRBV27 with TRBJ1-1; the D is unclear. V was cut by 6 bases and J by 1 base, with 9 bases left in between. This CDR3 has 13 amino acids. Germline CDR1 MNHEY, CDR2 SMNVEV (reference sequence).

This chain links TRBV6-5 with TRBJ1-1; D uncertain. V shed 3 bases and J shed 1 base, with 9 bases lying between them. Looked up from germline, CDR1 is MNHEY and CDR2 is SVGAGI. The CDR3 consists of 14 residues. The CDR3 DNA follows: TGTGCCAGCAGTTATAAGGGCCCGAACACTGAAGCTTTCTTT. Translation: CASSYKGPNTEAFF.

J is TRBJ1-1 and V is TRBV18; D not certain. Germline V gene data show CDR1 as KGHSH and CDR2 as LQKENI. Deletions cut 6 bases from V and 1 base from J, with 9 bases between. The CDR3 has 13 residues. Here the CDR3 reads CASSMDANTEAFF. As DNA, the CDR3 is TGTGCCAGCTCCATGGATGCGAACACTGAAGCTTTCTTT.

V gene TRBV29-1 combines with J gene TRBJ2-7; D gene unclear. CDR1 SQVTM and CDR2 ANQGSEA come from the germline V gene. Trimming shortened V by 7 bases and J by 0 bases, and 10 bases separated the two germline ends. The CDR3 covers 12 residues. CDR3 bases: TGCAGCGCGACGGTACCCTCCTACGAGCAGTACTTC. Translating it yields CSATVPSYEQYF.

The chain employs TRBV28 and TRBJ1-5; D is possibly TRBD1 (5 bases). CDR1 and CDR2 from the germline V gene are MDHEN and SYDVKM. Trimming took off 7 bases at V and 7 bases at J, with 26 bases between the two ends. The CDR3 is 17 amino acids. In nucleotides, the CDR3 is TGTGCCAGCACTACACGTTCCTCGGGGCCCCCGCGCCAGCCCCAGCATTTT. Its protein product is CASTTRSSGPPRQPQHF.

This chain connects TRBV6-1 to TRBJ2-7; D might be TRBD2 (5 bases). The CDR3 has 13 residues. The ends were cut back, 10 bases at V and 6 bases at J, with 19 bases in the middle. From germline, CDR1 is MNHNS and CDR2 SASEGT. This CDR3 is CATSGEIGGEQYF. The CDR3 DNA reads TGTGCCACTTCCGGGGAGATTGGTGGCGAGCAGTACTTC.

The gene calls are TRBV6-6 and TRBJ2-7; D may be TRBD1 (6 bases). This CDR3 is built from 13 residues. V lost 6 bases to trimming and J lost 6 bases, with 15 bases between them. Germline CDR1 MNHNY, CDR2 SVGAGI (reference sequence). Here the CDR3 DNA reads TGTGCCAGCAGCCAAAAAGTGGACAGCGAGCAGTACTTC. It translates to CASSQKVDSEQYF.

The gene calls are TRBV27 and TRBJ2-1, with D tentatively TRBD1 or TRBD2 (11 bases each). This CDR3 has 23 amino acids. V lost 4 bases to trimming and J lost 2 bases, with 36 bases between them. Germline V CDR1 and CDR2: MNHEY, SMNVEV (reference sequence). The CDR3 protein is CASSSPRTGGLAGGPRAYNEQFF. In DNA, the CDR3 is TGTGCCAGCAGTTCCCCTCGGACAGGGGGCTTAGCGGGAGGGCCAAGGGCCTACAATGAGCAGTTCTTC.